This T cell receptor (beta chain) was captured by sequencing in a study of radiotherapy plus CTLA-4 blockade in lung cancer. The repertoire was sequenced with immunoSEQ multiplex PCR; TCRdb's copy has only in-frame clones and lacks some. The top ten hold under 7% of the sample, which has about 59,000 clones, about 80% seen once. The germline gives CDR1 LGHNA, CDR2 YSLEER. The CDR3 covers 15 residues. V was clipped by 5 bases and J by 8 bases; unmatched bases: 5. This clone was found a few times. The antigen remains unidentified. Study-wide results and limits: With interferon-beta, early dynamics of blood T cell clones were reported to best predict response. Following radiotherapy plus ipilimumab, tumor-derived TCR clones expanded in the blood.

The V call is TRBV4-3, the J call TRBJ2-2; 13 bases line up with TRBD2. The clonotype comes from a human donor with non-small cell lung cancer whose response to radiotherapy plus ipilimumab could not be evaluated. This specimen consisted of peripheral blood, obtained from a patient treated with radiotherapy plus ipilimumab. CDR3 amino acids: CASSSWTSGRGELFF. For the CDR3, the DNA is TGCGCCAGCAGCTCATGGACTAGCGGGAGAGGGGAGCTGTTTTTT.